This T cell receptor (beta chain) is drawn from a study of cytomegalovirus exposure and HLA in healthy donors. Findings and limits, study-wide: Testing in vitro showed three CMV-associated chains specific for CMV antigens. Among TCR beta chains of equal frequency, HLA-associated ones were more clonally expanded in a later analysis. Productive rates of about 90% or about 30% were seen for most TCR beta V segments in an earlier analysis.

In the PCR, 60 Vbeta and 13 Jbeta primers were used. TCRdb's table, derived via immunoSEQ multiplex PCR, lists solely in-frame clones and lacks some. Of around 40,000 clones listed, 70% to 85% are singletons. This clone has just one count. Antigen specificity is unknown. This CDR3 contains 14 residues. The germline V gene has CDR1 SNHLY and CDR2 FYNNEI. V was pared by 6 bases and J by 5 bases, with 8 bases of the junction left unmatched. This sequence was found in a woman between 18 and 29 years old in good health and CMV-seropositive. This chain connects TRBV2 to TRBJ2-5; TRBD2 aligns across 8 bases. Source material: PBMCs. The DNA of the CDR3 is TGTGCCAGCAGGACCCCCCGGGGGGGGGAGACCCAGTACTTC. It encodes CASRTPRGGETQYF.